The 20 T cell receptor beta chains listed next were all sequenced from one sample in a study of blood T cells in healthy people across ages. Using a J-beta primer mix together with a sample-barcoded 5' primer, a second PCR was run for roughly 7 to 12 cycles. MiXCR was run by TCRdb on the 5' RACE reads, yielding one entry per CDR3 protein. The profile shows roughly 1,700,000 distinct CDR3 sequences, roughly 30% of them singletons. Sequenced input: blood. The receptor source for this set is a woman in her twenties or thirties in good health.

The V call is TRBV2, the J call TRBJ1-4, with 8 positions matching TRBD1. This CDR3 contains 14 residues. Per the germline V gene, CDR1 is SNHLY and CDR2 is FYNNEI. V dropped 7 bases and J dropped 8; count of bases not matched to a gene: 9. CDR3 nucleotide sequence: TGTGCCAGCACGTATCAGGGGGCTGACGAAAAACTGTTTTTT. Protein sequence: CASTYQGADEKLFF.

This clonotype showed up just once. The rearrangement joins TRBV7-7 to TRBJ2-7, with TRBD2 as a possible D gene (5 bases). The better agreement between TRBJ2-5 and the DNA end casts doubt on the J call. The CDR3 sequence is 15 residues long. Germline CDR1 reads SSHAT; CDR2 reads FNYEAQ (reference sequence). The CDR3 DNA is TGTGCCAGCAGCCTCCACCGCCGGGGTGGGGAGACCCAGTACTTC. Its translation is CASSLHRRGGETQYF.

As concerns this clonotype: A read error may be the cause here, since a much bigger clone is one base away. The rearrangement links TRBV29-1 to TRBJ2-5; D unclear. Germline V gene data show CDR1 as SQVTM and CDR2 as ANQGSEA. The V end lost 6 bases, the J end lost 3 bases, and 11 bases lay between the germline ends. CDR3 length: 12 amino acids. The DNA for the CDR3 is TGCAGCGTCCCGTTGACGGAAGAGACCCAGTACTTC. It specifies CSVPLTEETQYF.

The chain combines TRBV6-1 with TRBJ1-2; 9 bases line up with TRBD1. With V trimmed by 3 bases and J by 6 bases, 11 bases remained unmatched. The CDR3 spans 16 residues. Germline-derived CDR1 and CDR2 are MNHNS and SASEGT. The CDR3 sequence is CASSDHRDRVGDGYTF. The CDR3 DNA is TGTGCCAGCAGTGACCACCGGGACAGGGTGGGAGATGGCTACACCTTC.

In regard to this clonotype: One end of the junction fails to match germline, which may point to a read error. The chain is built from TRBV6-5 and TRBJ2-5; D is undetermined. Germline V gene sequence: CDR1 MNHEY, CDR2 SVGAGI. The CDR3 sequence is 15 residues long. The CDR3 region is CASRRRVGSTYEQHF. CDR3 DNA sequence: TGTGCCAGCAGACGTCGGGTCGGCAGCACCTACGAGCAGCACTTC.

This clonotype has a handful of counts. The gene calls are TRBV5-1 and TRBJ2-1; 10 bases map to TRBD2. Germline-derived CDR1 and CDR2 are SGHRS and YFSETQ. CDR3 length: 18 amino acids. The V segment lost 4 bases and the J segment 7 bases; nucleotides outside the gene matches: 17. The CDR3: CASSPGTVAGGPENEQFF. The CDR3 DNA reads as TGCGCCAGCAGCCCGGGGACAGTAGCGGGGGGCCCGGAAAATGAGCAGTTCTTC.

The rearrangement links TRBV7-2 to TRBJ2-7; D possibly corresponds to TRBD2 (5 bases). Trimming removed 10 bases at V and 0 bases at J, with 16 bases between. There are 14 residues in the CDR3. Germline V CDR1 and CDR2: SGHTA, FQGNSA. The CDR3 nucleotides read TGTGCCACGGCGCCCGGGATCCCCTCCTACGAGCAGTACTTC. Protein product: CATAPGIPSYEQYF.

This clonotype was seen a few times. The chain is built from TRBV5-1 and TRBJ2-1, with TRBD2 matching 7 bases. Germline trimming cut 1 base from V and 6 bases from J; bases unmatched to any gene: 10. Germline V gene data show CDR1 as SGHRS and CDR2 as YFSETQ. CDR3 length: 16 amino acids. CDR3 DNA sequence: TGCGCCAGCAGCTTGAGGACCGGGACTACCTTCAATGAGCAGTTCTTC. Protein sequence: CASSLRTGTTFNEQFF. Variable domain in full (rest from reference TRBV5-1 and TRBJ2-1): KAGVTQTPRYLIKTRGQQVTLSCSPISGHRSVSWYQQTPGQGLQFLFEYFSETQRNKGNFPGRFSGRQFSNSRSEMNVSTLELGDSALYLCASSLRTGTTFNEQFFGPGTRLTVL.

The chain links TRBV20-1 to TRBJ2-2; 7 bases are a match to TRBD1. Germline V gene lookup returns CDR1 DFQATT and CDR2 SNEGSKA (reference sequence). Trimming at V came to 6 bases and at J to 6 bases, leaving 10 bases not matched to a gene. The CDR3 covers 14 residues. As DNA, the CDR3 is TGCAGTGCAACCCGGGACAGCCGTCCCGGGGAGCTGTTTTTT. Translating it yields CSATRDSRPGELFF.

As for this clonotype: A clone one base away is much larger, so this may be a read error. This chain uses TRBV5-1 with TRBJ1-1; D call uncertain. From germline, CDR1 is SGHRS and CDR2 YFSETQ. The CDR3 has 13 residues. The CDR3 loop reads CASSLEWNAEAFF. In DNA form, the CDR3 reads TGCGCCAGCAGCTTGGAGTGGAACGCTGAAGCTTTCTTT.

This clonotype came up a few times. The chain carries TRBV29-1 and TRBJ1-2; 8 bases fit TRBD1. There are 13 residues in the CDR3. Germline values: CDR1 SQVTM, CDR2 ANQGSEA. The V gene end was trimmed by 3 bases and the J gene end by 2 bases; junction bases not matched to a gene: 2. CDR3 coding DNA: TGCAGCGTTGATACAGGGGGAAACTATGGCTACACCTTC. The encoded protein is CSVDTGGNYGYTF.

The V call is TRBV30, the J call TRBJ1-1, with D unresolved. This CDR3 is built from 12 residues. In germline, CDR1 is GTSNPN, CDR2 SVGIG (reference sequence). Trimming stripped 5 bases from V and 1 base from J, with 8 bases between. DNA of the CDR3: TGTGCCTGGGGCCAACCGAACACTGAAGCTTTCTTT. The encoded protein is CAWGQPNTEAFF. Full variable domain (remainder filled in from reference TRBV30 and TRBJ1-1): SQTIHQWPATLVQPVGSPLSLECTVEGTSNPNLYWYRQAAGRGLQLLFYSVGIGQISSEVPQNLSASRPQDRQFILSSKKLLLSDSGFYLCAWGQPNTEAFFGQGTRLTVV.

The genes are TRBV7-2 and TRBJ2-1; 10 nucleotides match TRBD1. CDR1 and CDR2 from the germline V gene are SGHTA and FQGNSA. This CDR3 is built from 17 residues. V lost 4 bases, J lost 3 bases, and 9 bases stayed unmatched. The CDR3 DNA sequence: TGTGCCAGCAGCTCTAGGGCTGGGACAGGGGACTACAATGAGCAGTTCTTC. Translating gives CASSSRAGTGDYNEQFF.

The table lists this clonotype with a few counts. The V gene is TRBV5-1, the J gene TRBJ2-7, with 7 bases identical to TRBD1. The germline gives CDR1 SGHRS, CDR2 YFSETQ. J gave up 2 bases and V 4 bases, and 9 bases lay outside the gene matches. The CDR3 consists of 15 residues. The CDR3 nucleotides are TGCGCCAGCAGCCCCCGACAGGGAGCCCCCTACGAGCAGTACTTC. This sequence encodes CASSPRQGAPYEQYF.

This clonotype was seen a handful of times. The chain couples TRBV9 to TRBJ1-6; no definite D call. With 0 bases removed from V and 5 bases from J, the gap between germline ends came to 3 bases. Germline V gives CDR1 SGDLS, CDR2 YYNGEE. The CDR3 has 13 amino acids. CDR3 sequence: CASSVDDNSPLHF. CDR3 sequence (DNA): TGTGCCAGCAGCGTAGATGATAATTCACCCCTCCACTTT.

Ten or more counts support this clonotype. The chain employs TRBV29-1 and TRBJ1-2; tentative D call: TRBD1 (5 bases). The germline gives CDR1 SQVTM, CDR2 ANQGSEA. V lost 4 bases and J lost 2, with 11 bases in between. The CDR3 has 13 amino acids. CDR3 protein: CSVVYRSNYGYTF. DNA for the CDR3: TGCAGCGTTGTGTACAGGTCAAACTATGGCTACACCTTC.

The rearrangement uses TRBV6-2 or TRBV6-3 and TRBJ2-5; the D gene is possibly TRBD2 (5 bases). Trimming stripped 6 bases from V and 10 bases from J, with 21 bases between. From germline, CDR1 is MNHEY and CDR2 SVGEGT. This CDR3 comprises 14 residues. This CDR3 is CASSLLGVGRDQYF. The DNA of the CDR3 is TGTGCCAGCAGCCTACTCGGGGTTGGCCGGGACCAGTACTTC.

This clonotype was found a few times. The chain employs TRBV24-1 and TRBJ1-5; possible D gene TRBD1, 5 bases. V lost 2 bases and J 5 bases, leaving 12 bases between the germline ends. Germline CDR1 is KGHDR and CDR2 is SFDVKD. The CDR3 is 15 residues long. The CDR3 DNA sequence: TGTGCCACCAGTGATTCCTCTTCGGGGGATCAGCCCCAGCATTTT. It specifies CATSDSSSGDQPQHF.

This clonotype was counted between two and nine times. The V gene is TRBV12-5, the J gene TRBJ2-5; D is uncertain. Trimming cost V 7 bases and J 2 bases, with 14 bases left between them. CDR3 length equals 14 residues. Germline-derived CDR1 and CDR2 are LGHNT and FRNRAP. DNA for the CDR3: TGTGCTAGTGAGAATCCAGGAATACAAGAGACCCAGTACTTC. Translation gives CASENPGIQETQYF.

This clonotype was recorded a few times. This CDR3 is CSVPSDRAEAFF. The CDR3 DNA reads as TGCAGCGTACCTTCGGACAGGGCTGAAGCTTTCTTT. The chain couples TRBV29-1 to TRBJ1-1; 8 nucleotides line up with TRBD1. Germline-derived CDR1 and CDR2 are SQVTM and ANQGSEA. The trim removed 6 bases at V and 6 bases at J, leaving 6 bases unmatched. The CDR3 has 12 amino acids.